This TCR beta chain was identified during a study of identical twins. Between the trimmed V and J ends, which lost 1 base and 4 bases, there was a span of 13 bases. Germline-derived CDR1 and CDR2 are DFQATT and SNEGSKA (reference sequence). CDR3 size: 14 residues. One entry per CDR3 protein results from TCRdb running MiXCR on the 5' RACE reads. The sample shows about 520,000 distinct CDR3 sequences, roughly a fifth of them seen only once. This sample also appeared in a second study, on T cells expressing NK-cell markers.

This sequence joins TRBV20-1 and TRBJ1-1; unclear D gene. The sequence was collected from a young woman in good health. Specimen: CD4+ T cells sorted from blood. Here the CDR3 reads CSARGVAVSTEAFF. In DNA form, the CDR3 reads TGCAGTGCTAGAGGGGTCGCGGTGAGCACTGAAGCTTTCTTT.